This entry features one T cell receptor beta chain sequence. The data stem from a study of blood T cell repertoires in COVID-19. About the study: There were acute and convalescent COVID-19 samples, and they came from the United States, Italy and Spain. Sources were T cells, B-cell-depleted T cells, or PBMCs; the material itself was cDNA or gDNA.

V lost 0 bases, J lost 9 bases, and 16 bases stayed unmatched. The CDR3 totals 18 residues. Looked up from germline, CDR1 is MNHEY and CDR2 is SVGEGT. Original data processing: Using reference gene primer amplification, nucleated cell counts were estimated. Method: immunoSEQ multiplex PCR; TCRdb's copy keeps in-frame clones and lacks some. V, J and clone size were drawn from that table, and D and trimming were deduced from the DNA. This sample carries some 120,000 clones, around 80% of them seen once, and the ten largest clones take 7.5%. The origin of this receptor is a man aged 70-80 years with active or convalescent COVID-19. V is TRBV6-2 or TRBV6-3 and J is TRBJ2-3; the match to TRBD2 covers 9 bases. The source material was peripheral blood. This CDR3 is CASSYSVFSGGRERTQYF. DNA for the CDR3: TGTGCCAGCAGTTACTCTGTGTTTAGCGGGGGCCGGGAGAGGACGCAGTATTTT.